Below, 25 T cell receptor beta chains from the same sample are listed, as sequenced in a study of beta chain features in type 1 diabetes (dated by TCRdb to 2016 to 2018). The library was generated by the immunoSEQ multiplex PCR assay. The entire isolated RNA was reverse transcribed using the High Capacity cDNA Reverse Transcription Kit, and thus expressed TCRB transcripts were sequenced. TCRdb retrieved this table from immuneACCESS and kept in-frame rearrangements only. Not all clones are present; in checked studies, unresolved V genes account for under half, and no reason is known for the remainder. The sample data list roughly 45,000 clones, and roughly 50% of these were observed just once. The ten largest clones capture 0.25% to 0.3% of the sample. Specimen: stem cell memory CD4+ T cells from blood. The cell subset or site label of this sample denotes: stem cell-like memory CD4+ T cells. These receptors all come from a woman in her 30s in good health.

The V call is TRBV28, the J call TRBJ2-7; D may be TRBD1 (6 bases). Germline V CDR1 and CDR2: MDHEN, SYDVKM. CDR3 length equals 15 residues. The germline V and J ends were trimmed by 4 bases and 7 bases, with 20 bases remaining between them. This CDR3 is CASSSLTGGVGEQYF. CDR3 DNA: TGTGCCAGCAGTTCCCTGACAGGCGGAGTAGGGGAGCAGTACTTC. Combining the CDR3 with reference TRBV28 and TRBJ2-7 gives the whole variable domain DVKVTQSSRYLVKRTGEKVFLECVQDMDHENMFWYRQDPGLGLRLIYFSYDVKMKEKGDIPEGYSVSREKKERFSLILESASTNQTSMYLCASSSLTGGVGEQYFGPGTRLTVT.

The chain employs TRBV28 and TRBJ1-3; D remains ambiguous. CDR3 size: 17 residues. Looked up from germline, CDR1 is MDHEN and CDR2 is SYDVKM. V was shortened by 4 bases and J by 0 bases, with 16 bases between the two germline ends. CDR3 residues: CASSSPPGGNSGNTIYF. DNA for the CDR3: TGTGCCAGCAGTTCCCCTCCGGGCGGGAACTCTGGAAACACCATATATTTT.

This chain joins TRBV11-3 and TRBJ2-3, with D possibly matching TRBD2 (5 bases). Germline V CDR1 and CDR2: SGHNT, YENEEA. This CDR3 spans 13 amino acids. Trimming removed 6 bases from V and 4 bases from J, with 11 bases in between. Written as DNA, the CDR3 is TGTGCCAGCAGTTCAGGCGGGCCAGATACGCAGTATTTT. It yields the protein CASSSGGPDTQYF.

This clone was found a few times. The V and J genes are TRBV28 and TRBJ2-1, with unresolved D. Germline V lookup: CDR1 MDHEN, CDR2 SYDVKM. V was clipped by 5 bases and J by 7 bases, with 6 bases between them. This CDR3 is built from 11 residues. CDR3 sequence (DNA): TGTGCCAGCAGTGTTCGTAATGAGCAGTTCTTC. Its protein product is CASSVRNEQFF.

The rearrangement links TRBV7-9 to TRBJ2-7; D is possibly TRBD1 (5 bases). Germline CDR1 and CDR2: SEHNR and FQNEAQ (reference sequence). V gave up 0 bases and J gave up 1 base, with 10 bases separating them. The CDR3 is 15 residues long. The CDR3 bases are TGTGCCAGCAGCTTAGCTGGGGCTTGGTCCTACGAGCAGTACTTC. As protein: CASSLAGAWSYEQYF.

Only a few counts were recorded for this clone. The V gene is TRBV7-2, the J gene TRBJ2-7, with TRBD2 identical over 9 bases. Germline trimming cut 1 base from V and 0 bases from J; bases unmatched to any gene: 10. The germline V gene encodes CDR1 SGHTA and CDR2 FQGNSA. CDR3 length equals 18 residues. CDR3 in DNA: TGTGCCAGCAGCTTAGTTAATGTGGGACTAGCCCTCTCCTACGAGCAGTACTTC. Translating gives CASSLVNVGLALSYEQYF.

The chain is built from TRBV29-1 and TRBJ2-7, with 7 bases lining up with TRBD1. V shed 6 bases, J shed 1 base, and the junction held 6 bases outside the gene matches. Germline V gene data show CDR1 as SQVTM and CDR2 as ANQGSEA. CDR3 length equals 13 residues. CDR3 DNA: TGCAGCGTCCTAAGGACAGGATCCTACGAGCAGTACTTC. It codes for CSVLRTGSYEQYF.

The V call is TRBV20-1, the J call TRBJ1-2, with TRBD1 identical over 7 bases. V lost 1 base to trimming and J lost 8 bases; unmatched junction nucleotides: 1. CDR3 length: 11 residues. Germline loops: CDR1 DFQATT, CDR2 SNEGSKA (reference sequence). CDR3 nucleotides: TGCAGTGCTAGAGGACAGGGCGGCTACACCTTC. This encodes CSARGQGGYTF.

This clone occurred a few times. This chain links TRBV7-2 with TRBJ2-5, with a possible D match to TRBD2 (5 bases). CDR1 is SGHTA, CDR2 FQGNSA, per germline. With 7 bases removed from V and 4 bases from J, the gap between germline ends came to 13 bases. This CDR3 is built from 13 residues. The CDR3: CASTPRGAETQYF. The CDR3 nucleotides are TGTGCCAGCACCCCTCGGGGTGCAGAGACCCAGTACTTC. The whole variable domain, filled in from reference TRBV7-2 and TRBJ2-5, reads GAGVSQSPSNKVTEKGKDVELRCDPISGHTALYWYRQSLGQGLEFLIYFQGNSAPDKSGLPSDRFSAERTGGSVSTLTIQRTQQEDSAVYLCASTPRGAETQYFGPGTRLLVL.

This sequence joins TRBV2 and TRBJ2-3, with D perhaps TRBD2 (5 bases). Trimming stripped 9 bases from V and 2 bases from J, with 9 bases between. Looked up from germline, CDR1 is SNHLY and CDR2 is FYNNEI. The CDR3 is made up of 12 amino acids. CDR3 sequence (DNA): TGTGCCAGTGGTAGCGACACAGATACGCAGTATTTT. It codes for CASGSDTDTQYF.

This chain links TRBV7-9 with TRBJ2-5, with 7 nucleotides matching TRBD2. Germline V gives CDR1 SEHNR, CDR2 FQNEAQ (reference sequence). J was trimmed by 3 bases and V by 0 bases; bases with no gene match: 10. The CDR3 loop spans 17 amino acids. This chain's CDR3 is CASSLALLRLAEETQYF. In nucleotides, the CDR3 is TGTGCCAGCAGCTTAGCCCTTCTTCGGCTAGCGGAAGAGACCCAGTACTTC.

The gene calls are TRBV19 and TRBJ2-5; a weak D match, TRBD2 (6 bases). V was shortened by 6 bases and J by 0 bases, with 8 bases between the two germline ends. CDR3 size: 13 residues. Per germline, CDR1 LNHDA and CDR2 SQIVND (reference sequence). CDR3 sequence: CASSGGNQETQYF. The DNA of the CDR3 is TGTGCCAGTAGCGGGGGTAACCAAGAGACCCAGTACTTC.

This clone has just one count. V usage is TRBV28 and J usage is TRBJ2-7; 13 bases agree with TRBD2. There are 17 residues in the CDR3. Unmatched junction bases numbered 12, after V lost 8 bases and J lost 2 bases. Germline V lookup: CDR1 MDHEN, CDR2 SYDVKM. CDR3 nucleotide sequence: TGTGCCAGCTTCGCCAGCCTACTAGCGGGAGGGCCCTACGAGCAGTACTTC. This encodes CASFASLLAGGPYEQYF.

The V and J genes are TRBV29-1 and TRBJ1-1; 10 bases fit TRBD1. The CDR3 totals 14 residues. J was trimmed by 7 bases and V by 5 bases; bases with no gene match: 10. CDR1 is SQVTM, CDR2 ANQGSEA, per germline. Written as DNA, the CDR3 is TGCAGCGTTAACAACCGGAGGGACAGGGGTGAAGCTTTCTTT. As protein: CSVNNRRDRGEAFF.

V and J are TRBV5-6 and TRBJ1-5; 8 nucleotides match TRBD1. Germline trimming cut 1 base from V and 3 bases from J; bases unmatched to any gene: 6. CDR1 is SGHDT, CDR2 YYEEEE, per germline. This CDR3 comprises 16 residues. CDR3 DNA sequence: TGTGCCAGCAGCTTGTCAGGGGGCGGGAACAATCAGCCCCAGCATTTT. The encoded protein is CASSLSGGGNNQPQHF. Full variable domain (outside the CDR3, taken from reference TRBV5-6 and TRBJ1-5): DAGVTQSPTHLIKTRGQQVTLRCSPKSGHDTVSWYQQALGQGPQFIFQYYEEEERQRGNFPDRFSGHQFPNYSSELNVNALLLGDSALYLCASSLSGGGNNQPQHFGDGTRLSIL.

The CDR3 bases are TGCGCCAGTAGACAACCGGGACTAGCGGATGTTGAGACCCAGTACTTC. This encodes CASRQPGLADVETQYF. The V and J genes are TRBV5-1 and TRBJ2-5; TRBD2 matches at 11 bases. The CDR3 runs to 16 residues. Germline lookup yields CDR1 SGHRS and CDR2 YFSETQ. The ends lost 8 bases at V and 5 bases at J; junction bases unmatched: 14.

The chain couples TRBV6-6 to TRBJ2-7, with D perhaps TRBD2 (5 bases). This CDR3 spans 12 amino acids. The V gene lost 5 bases and the J gene lost 2 bases, with 7 bases spanning the gap. The germline CDR1 and CDR2 sequences are MNHNY and SVGAGI (reference sequence). CDR3 DNA sequence: TGTGCCAGCAGTACTAGGGCCTACGAGCAGTACTTC. Translation: CASSTRAYEQYF.

V gene TRBV7-9 combines with J gene TRBJ2-6; TRBD1 matches 7 bases. The germline CDR1 and CDR2 sequences are SEHNR and FQNEAQ (reference sequence). The ends lost 3 bases at V and 0 bases at J; junction bases unmatched: 5. This CDR3 is 17 amino acids long. CDR3 in amino acids: CASSLGQMSSGANVLTF. The CDR3 nucleotides are TGTGCCAGCAGCTTGGGACAGATGTCCTCTGGGGCCAACGTCCTGACTTTC.

The V and J genes are TRBV7-9 and TRBJ2-1, with TRBD2 matching 7 bases. J gave up 3 bases and V 5 bases, and 7 bases lay outside the gene matches. The CDR3 consists of 15 residues. CDR1 and CDR2 from the germline V gene are SEHNR and FQNEAQ (reference sequence). The DNA of the CDR3 is TGTGCCAGCAGCGCCCAAACTAGCGACTACAATGAGCAGTTCTTC. Translated, it gives CASSAQTSDYNEQFF.

This clone appeared a few times. The CDR3 bases are TGTGCCAGCAGTGATGTTGGGACAGATCCCTACGAGCAGTACTTC. Its translation is CASSDVGTDPYEQYF. J is TRBJ2-7 and V is TRBV25-1; 7 positions match TRBD1. V shed 3 bases and J 2 bases; nucleotides not matched to a gene: 7. The CDR3 consists of 15 residues. The germline gives CDR1 MGHDK, CDR2 SYGVNS.

This chain links TRBV6-5 with TRBJ1-5; 9 bases are a match to TRBD1. CDR3 length: 15 amino acids. Germline values: CDR1 MNHEY, CDR2 SVGAGI. Unmatched junction bases numbered 6, after V lost 6 bases and J lost 3 bases. CDR3 coding DNA: TGTGCCAGCAGGCAAGGACAGGGGAACAATCAGCCCCAGCATTTT. This translates into CASRQGQGNNQPQHF.

V and J are TRBV7-2 and TRBJ2-5; perhaps TRBD2 as D (6 bases). The J call may be incorrect, as the DNA end agrees better with TRBJ2-7. The CDR3 has 12 residues. Germline CDR1 and CDR2: SGHTA and FQGNSA. The CDR3 loop is CASSPTRNEQYF. DNA of the CDR3: TGTGCCAGCAGCCCGACTAGAAACGAGCAGTACTTC.

The J gene is TRBJ2-5, the V gene TRBV11-2, with TRBD2 matching over 11 bases. The J call may be in error: the DNA end matches TRBJ2-7 better. The CDR3 contains 19 residues. The germline V gene encodes CDR1 SGHAT and CDR2 FQNNGV. This CDR3 is CASSLQERTSGSSGYEQYF. The CDR3 region has the DNA TGTGCCAGCAGCTTGCAGGAAAGAACTAGCGGGAGTTCAGGGTACGAGCAGTACTTC.

This rearrangement joins TRBV5-1 to TRBJ2-2; TRBD2 is a possible D gene (6 bases). This CDR3 comprises 18 residues. The germline V gene encodes CDR1 SGHRS and CDR2 YFSETQ. The ends were cut back, 3 bases at V and 0 bases at J, with 18 bases in the middle. The CDR3 nucleotides are TGCGCCAGCAGCTCCGCCATAAGACTAGGGGCGAACACCGGGGAGCTGTTTTTT. Protein sequence: CASSSAIRLGANTGELFF.

This chain joins TRBV9 and TRBJ1-1, with a weak D call TRBD1 (5 bases). Per the germline V gene, CDR1 is SGDLS and CDR2 is YYNGEE. This CDR3 contains 13 residues. The V end lost 2 bases, the J end lost 0 bases, and 5 bases lay between the germline ends. This CDR3 is CASSVTVNTEAFF. The CDR3 DNA follows: TGTGCCAGCAGCGTGACAGTGAACACTGAAGCTTTCTTT.